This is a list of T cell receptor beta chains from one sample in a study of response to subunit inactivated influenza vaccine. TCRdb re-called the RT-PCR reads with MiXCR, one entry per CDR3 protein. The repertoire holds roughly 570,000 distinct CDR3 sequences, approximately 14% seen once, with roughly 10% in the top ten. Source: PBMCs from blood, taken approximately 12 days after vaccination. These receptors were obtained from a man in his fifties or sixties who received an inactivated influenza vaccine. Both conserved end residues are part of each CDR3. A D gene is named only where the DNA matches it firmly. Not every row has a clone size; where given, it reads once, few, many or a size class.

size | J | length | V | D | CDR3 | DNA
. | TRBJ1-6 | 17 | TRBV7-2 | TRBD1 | CASSETGGAGYNSPLHF | TGTGCCAGCAGCGAAACAGGGGGCGCAGGCTATAATTCACCCCTCCACTTT
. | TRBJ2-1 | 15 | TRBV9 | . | CASSVGSSSYNEQFF | TGTGCCAGCAGCGTAGGTTCCTCCTCCTACAATGAGCAGTTCTTC
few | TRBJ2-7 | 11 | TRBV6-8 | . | CASFNLYEQYF | TGTGCCAGCTTCAATTTGTACGAGCAGTACTTC
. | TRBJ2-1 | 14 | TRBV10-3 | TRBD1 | CAIDTGTGGNEQFF | TGTGCCATCGATACGGGGACAGGGGGCAATGAGCAGTTCTTC
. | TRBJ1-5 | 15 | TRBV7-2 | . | CASSLAAGSRQPQHF | TGTGCCAGCAGCTTAGCGGCAGGGTCGAGACAGCCCCAGCATTTT
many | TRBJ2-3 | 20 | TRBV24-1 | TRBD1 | CATSDPSPGTGIMGTDTQYF | TGTGCCACCAGTGATCCGTCTCCCGGGACAGGGATAATGGGCACAGATACGCAGTATTTT
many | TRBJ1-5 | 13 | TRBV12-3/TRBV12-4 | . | CASSSTYNQPQHF | TGTGCCAGCAGCTCAACGTATAATCAGCCCCAGCATTTT
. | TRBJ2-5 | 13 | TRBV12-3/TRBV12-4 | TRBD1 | CASSDRGWETQYF | TGTGCCAGCAGCGACAGGGGATGGGAGACCCAGTACTTC
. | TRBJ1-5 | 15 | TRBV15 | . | CATSRDPGAHQPQHF | TGTGCCACCAGCAGAGATCCGGGGGCGCATCAGCCCCAGCATTTT
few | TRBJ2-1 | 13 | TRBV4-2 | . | CASSQDLASGQFF | TGTGCCAGCAGCCAAGATCTCGCCTCCGGGCAGTTCTTC
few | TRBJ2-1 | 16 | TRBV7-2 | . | CASSLTPGVAYNEQFF | TGTGCCAGCAGCCTAACTCCGGGCGTCGCCTACAATGAGCAGTTCTTC
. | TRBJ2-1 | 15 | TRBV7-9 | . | CSSSLASAEYNEQFF | TGTTCCAGCAGCTTAGCGTCGGCGGAGTACAATGAGCAGTTCTTC
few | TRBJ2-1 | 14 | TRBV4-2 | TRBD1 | CASSHFDRGNEQFF | TGTGCCAGCAGCCATTTCGACAGGGGGAATGAGCAGTTCTTC
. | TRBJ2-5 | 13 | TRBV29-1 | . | CSVVRGTQETQYF | TGCAGCGTTGTTCGGGGAACGCAAGAGACCCAGTACTTC
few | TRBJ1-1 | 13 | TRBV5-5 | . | CASNKQANTEAFF | TGTGCCAGCAACAAGCAGGCAAACACTGAAGCTTTCTTT
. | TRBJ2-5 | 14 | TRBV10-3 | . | CAIKGMGDQETQYF | TGTGCCATCAAGGGTATGGGGGACCAAGAGACCCAGTACTTC
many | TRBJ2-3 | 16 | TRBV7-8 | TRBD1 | CASSNPGTVNTDTQYF | TGTGCCAGCAGCAATCCCGGGACAGTAAATACAGATACGCAGTATTTT
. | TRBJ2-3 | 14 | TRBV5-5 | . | CASSLDGNTDTQYF | TGTGCCAGCAGCTTGGACGGAAACACAGATACGCAGTATTTT
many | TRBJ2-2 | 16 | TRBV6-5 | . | CASSYSGGTNTGELFF | TGTGCCAGCAGTTACTCCGGTGGTACGAACACCGGGGAGCTGTTTTTT
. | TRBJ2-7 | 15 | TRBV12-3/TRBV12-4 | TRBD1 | CASSPGTGDPYEQYF | TGTGCCAGCAGCCCCGGGACAGGGGACCCCTACGAGCAGTACTTC
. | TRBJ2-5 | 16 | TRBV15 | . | CATSRDRVLVGETQYF | TGTGCCACCAGCAGAGATCGGGTACTAGTGGGTGAGACCCAGTACTTC
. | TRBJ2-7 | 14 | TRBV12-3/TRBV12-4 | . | CASSPGQPSYEQYF | TGTGCCAGCAGTCCCGGACAGCCTTCCTACGAGCAGTACTTC
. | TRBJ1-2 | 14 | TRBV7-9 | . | CASSEGWDTDGYTF | TGTGCCAGCAGTGAAGGCTGGGACACGGATGGCTACACCTTC
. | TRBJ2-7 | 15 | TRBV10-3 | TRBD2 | CAISEESGRNYEQYF | TGTGCCATCAGTGAGGAGAGCGGGAGGAACTACGAGCAGTACTTC
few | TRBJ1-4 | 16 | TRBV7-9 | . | CASRLGPGGANEKLFF | TGTGCCAGCAGACTTGGCCCCGGAGGAGCTAATGAAAAACTGTTTTTT
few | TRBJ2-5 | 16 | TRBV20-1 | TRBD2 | CSATTGLAGLQETQYF | TGCAGTGCAACGACCGGACTAGCGGGTTTACAAGAGACCCAGTACTTC
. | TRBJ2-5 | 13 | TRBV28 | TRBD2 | CATRGLAVETQYF | TGTGCCACCCGAGGACTAGCGGTCGAGACCCAGTACTTC
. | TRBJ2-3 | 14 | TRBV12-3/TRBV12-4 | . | CASRRVINTDTQYF | TGTGCCAGCAGGAGGGTAATAAACACAGATACGCAGTATTTT
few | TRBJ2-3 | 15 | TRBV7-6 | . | CASSSSGQLTDTQYF | TGTGCCAGCAGCTCCTCCGGGCAGCTCACAGATACGCAGTATTTT
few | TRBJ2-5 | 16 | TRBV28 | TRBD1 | CASRSLGQGNRETQYF | TGTGCCAGCAGGTCGTTAGGACAGGGGAACCGAGAGACCCAGTACTTC
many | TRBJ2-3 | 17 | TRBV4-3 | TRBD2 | CASSQDPRGGVADTQYF | TGCGCCAGCAGCCAAGATCCCCGGGGGGGGGTCGCAGATACGCAGTATTTT
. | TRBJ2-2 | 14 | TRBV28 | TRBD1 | CASTKRTGAGELFF | TGTGCCAGCACCAAACGGACAGGGGCCGGGGAGCTGTTTTTT
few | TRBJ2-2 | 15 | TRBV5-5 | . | CASSSSSARGGELFF | TGTGCCAGCAGCTCGTCTAGCGCCCGGGGCGGGGAGCTGTTTTTT
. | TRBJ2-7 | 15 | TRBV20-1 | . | CSAKGGQGLYYEQYF | TGCAGTGCTAAGGGAGGCCAGGGGCTATACTACGAGCAGTACTTC
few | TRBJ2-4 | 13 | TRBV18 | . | CASSPRDQNIQYF | TGTGCCAGCTCGCCCCGGGACCAAAACATTCAGTACTTC
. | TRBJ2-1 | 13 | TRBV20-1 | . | CSASVVRYNEQFF | TGCAGTGCTAGTGTGGTCCGGTACAATGAGCAGTTCTTC
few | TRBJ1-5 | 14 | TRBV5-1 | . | CASSAGSGNQPQHF | TGCGCCAGCAGCGCGGGGTCAGGGAATCAGCCCCAGCATTTT
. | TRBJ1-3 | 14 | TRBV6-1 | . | CASSEARPGNTIYF | TGTGCCAGCAGTGAAGCTAGGCCCGGAAACACCATATATTTT
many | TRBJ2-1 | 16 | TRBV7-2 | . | CASSPAGVSPANEQFF | TGTGCCAGCAGCCCCGCTGGCGTTTCGCCGGCCAATGAGCAGTTCTTC
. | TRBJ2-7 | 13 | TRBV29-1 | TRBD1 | CSVEDDRAYEQYF | TGCAGCGTTGAAGACGACAGGGCCTACGAGCAGTACTTC
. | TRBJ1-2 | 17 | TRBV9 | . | CASSVGTGRADNYGYTF | TGTGCCAGCAGCGTAGGTACAGGGAGGGCCGATAACTATGGCTACACCTTC